This T cell receptor beta chain came from a study of blood T cells in healthy people across ages. Across the whole study: Per two T cells, template switching captured roughly one barcoded beta molecule.

V was pared by 1 base and J by 3 bases, with 12 bases between. The length of the CDR3 is 14 residues. The germline V gene encodes CDR1 DFQATT and CDR2 SNEGSKA (reference sequence). Through a sample-barcoded 5' primer and a J-beta primer mix, a second PCR was run for roughly 6 to 12 cycles. TCRdb ran MiXCR on the 5' RACE reads and lists one entry per CDR3 protein. The table records hundreds of thousands of distinct CDR3 sequences, 56% of them present only once. As regards this clonotype: Its matching antigen is unknown.

Overall study findings and caveats: Roughly linear age-related decline in beta diversity appeared, significant by age about 40. Higher diversity and more naive CD4+ cells were features of long-lived donors, compared to aged donors.

The sequencing sample was made of blood. This chain connects TRBV20-1 to TRBJ1-2; D uncertain. The TCR was taken from a man between 40 and 49 years old in good health. CDR3 sequence reads: CSARAVVTDYGYTF. CDR3 coding DNA: TGCAGTGCTAGAGCGGTGGTAACTGACTATGGCTACACCTTC.